These 18 T cell receptor beta chains share one sample of origin, sequenced in a study of glioma-infiltrating T cells after dendritic cell vaccination. Time point specified: after dendritic cell vaccination, including at tumor progression/relapse. Libraries were prepared by immunoSEQ multiplex PCR; TCRdb keeps only in-frame clonotypes and omits some of them. The repertoire holds fewer than 85,000 clones, over 75% seen once, with 2% to 2.5% in the top ten. The sample was blood, taken after dendritic cell vaccination. These receptors came from a human donor with glioblastoma.

This chain uses TRBV6-5 with TRBJ1-1; weak D call: TRBD1 (5 bases). The ends were cut back, 2 bases at V and 5 bases at J, with 9 bases in the middle. Germline assignment: CDR1 MNHEY and CDR2 SVGAGI. The CDR3 length is 13 residues. Here the CDR3 reads CASSYQGGTEAFF. The CDR3 nucleotides are TGTGCCAGCAGTTACCAGGGTGGGACTGAAGCTTTCTTT.

The chain couples TRBV7-2 to TRBJ2-1; possible D gene TRBD1, 6 bases. CDR1 and CDR2 from the germline V gene are SGHTA and FQGNSA. V lost 7 bases, J lost 4 bases, and 17 bases lay in between. CDR3 length equals 15 residues. CDR3 sequence reads: CASKNGQGPYNEQFF. The DNA of the CDR3 is TGTGCCAGCAAAAACGGCCAGGGGCCGTACAATGAGCAGTTCTTC. The full variable domain, in which reference TRBV7-2 and TRBJ2-1 provide the parts outside the CDR3, is GAGVSQSPSNKVTEKGKDVELRCDPISGHTALYWYRQSLGQGLEFLIYFQGNSAPDKSGLPSDRFSAERTGGSVSTLTIQRTQQEDSAVYLCASKNGQGPYNEQFFGPGTRLTVL.

This clone was seen a few times. The CDR3 reads CASSMSAGSSYEQYF. CDR3 DNA: TGTGCCAGTAGTATGAGTGCGGGAAGCTCCTACGAGCAGTACTTC. The chain has TRBV19 and TRBJ2-7, with D possibly TRBD2 on 6 matching bases. This CDR3 contains 15 residues. V lost 3 bases, J lost 0 bases, and 12 bases lay in between. The germline CDR1 and CDR2 sequences are LNHDA and SQIVND (reference sequence).

The chain links TRBV2 to TRBJ1-5, with 7 bases that match TRBD1. This CDR3 is 14 amino acids long. Trimming at V came to 7 bases and at J to 0 bases, leaving 3 bases not matched to a gene. Per the germline V gene, CDR1 is SNHLY and CDR2 is FYNNEI. In DNA, the CDR3 is TGTGCCAGCACGGGGACAGTTAGCAATCAGCCCCAGCATTTT. This gives the protein CASTGTVSNQPQHF. The full variable domain, completed using reference TRBV2 and TRBJ1-5, is EPEVTQTPSHQVTQMGQEVILRCVPISNHLYFYWYRQILGQKVEFLVSFYNNEISEKSEIFDDQFSVERPDGSNFTLKIRSTKLEDSAMYFCASTGTVSNQPQHFGDGTRLSIL.

The chain carries TRBV7-9 and TRBJ1-2, with 12 bases matching TRBD1. V shed 5 bases and J 0 bases; nucleotides not matched to a gene: 7. Germline CDR1 reads SEHNR; CDR2 reads FQNEAQ (reference sequence). CDR3 length: 17 amino acids. This CDR3 is CASSGPGQGAANYGYTF. Written as DNA, the CDR3 is TGTGCCAGCAGCGGGCCGGGACAGGGGGCGGCTAACTATGGCTACACCTTC.

This clone was observed once. The chain carries TRBV25-1 and TRBJ2-2; weak D call: TRBD1 (5 bases). The V gene lost 9 bases and the J gene lost 0 bases, with 8 bases spanning the gap. The CDR3 has 13 amino acids. The V gene's germline CDR1 is MGHDK and CDR2 SYGVNS. CDR3 loop: CASWGPNTGELFF. In DNA, the CDR3 is TGTGCCAGTTGGGGCCCGAACACCGGGGAGCTGTTTTTT.

In its sample, this clone was seen a few times. The chain is built from TRBV7-2 and TRBJ2-3; 10 positions agree with TRBD2. The ends lost 3 bases at V and 4 bases at J; junction bases unmatched: 10. CDR1 is SGHTA, CDR2 FQGNSA, per germline. The CDR3 is 17 amino acids. DNA for the CDR3: TGTGCCAGCAGCTTTCATTCTAGCGGGAGTGGAGCAGATACGCAGTATTTT. This gives the protein CASSFHSSGSGADTQYF.

This chain uses TRBV19 with TRBJ2-6, with 7 bases identical to TRBD2. Germline-derived CDR1 and CDR2 are LNHDA and SQIVND (reference sequence). The V segment lost 7 bases and the J segment 2 bases; nucleotides outside the gene matches: 11. This CDR3 has 17 amino acids. CDR3 protein: CASTGGKGWAGANVLTF. CDR3 in DNA: TGTGCCAGTACCGGGGGGAAGGGATGGGCTGGGGCCAACGTCCTGACTTTC.

This sequence joins TRBV10-3 and TRBJ2-3; D uncertain. V was trimmed by 2 bases and J by 2 bases, leaving 5 bases between them. This CDR3 is built from 13 residues. The germline gives CDR1 ENHRY, CDR2 SYGVKD. CDR3 residues: CAISETYTDTQYF. CDR3 bases: TGTGCCATCAGTGAGACCTACACAGATACGCAGTATTTT.

The V and J genes are TRBV6-5 and TRBJ1-3; tentative D call: TRBD1 (5 bases). Per germline, CDR1 MNHEY and CDR2 SVGAGI. The CDR3 is made up of 16 amino acids. Trimming stripped 0 bases from V and 3 bases from J, with 12 bases between. The CDR3 sequence is CASSYSGQGSGNTIYF. Here the CDR3 DNA reads TGTGCCAGCAGTTACTCAGGCCAGGGAAGTGGAAACACCATATATTTT.

V and J are TRBV5-1 and TRBJ2-2, with 8 bases matching TRBD2. Trimming cost V 2 bases and J 1 base; bases outside gene matches: 1. From germline, CDR1 is SGHRS and CDR2 YFSETQ. CDR3 size: 15 residues. The CDR3 DNA follows: TGCGCCAGCAGCTTCGCGGGGGGGAACACCGGGGAGCTGTTTTTT. This translates into CASSFAGGNTGELFF.

The chain joins TRBV10-1 to TRBJ2-1, with D tentatively TRBD2 (5 bases). Germline CDR1 reads WNHNN; CDR2 reads SYGVQD (reference sequence). The CDR3 runs 11 residues. Deletions cut 2 bases from V and 9 bases from J, with 5 bases between. This CDR3 reads CASSEGSEQFF. The CDR3 DNA reads as TGCGCCAGCAGTGAGGGGAGTGAGCAGTTCTTC.

In its sample, this clone was seen once. The CDR3 loop is CASSPGQGRSYEQYF. DNA for the CDR3: TGTGCCAGCAGCCCTGGACAGGGTAGATCTTACGAGCAGTACTTC. The gene calls are TRBV11-3 and TRBJ2-7; TRBD1 matches at 8 bases. Trimming removed 5 bases from V and 4 bases from J; junction bases left unmatched: 10. The germline CDR1 and CDR2 sequences are SGHNT and YENEEA. The CDR3 covers 15 residues.

The V call is TRBV7-2, the J call TRBJ2-3; D gene uncertain. This CDR3 has 10 amino acids. CDR1 and CDR2 (germline): SGHTA, FQGNSA. V gave up 5 bases and J gave up 6 bases, with 3 bases separating them. The DNA for the CDR3 is TGTGCCAGCAGCCAGGATACGCAGTATTTT. Its protein product is CASSQDTQYF.

This chain connects TRBV6-1 to TRBJ2-7; tentative D call: TRBD2 (5 bases). CDR3 length equals 14 residues. The germline V gene encodes CDR1 MNHNS and CDR2 SASEGT. Trimming removed 4 bases from V and 4 bases from J, with 14 bases in between. CDR3 in DNA: TGTGCCAGCAGTGGTCGGGGTTCCGGTTACGAGCAGTACTTC. It translates to CASSGRGSGYEQYF.

The gene calls are TRBV7-8 and TRBJ2-3; 8 nucleotides line up with TRBD2. V shed 4 bases, J shed 3 bases, and the junction held 9 bases outside the gene matches. The germline CDR1 and CDR2 sequences are SGHVS and FQNEAQ. The CDR3 sequence is 16 residues long. In nucleotides, the CDR3 is TGTGCCAGCAGCTACTTGGCGGGGGGTTATACAGATACGCAGTATTTT. It codes for CASSYLAGGYTDTQYF.

This clone was observed a few times. This CDR3 is CASSLGREQYF. The CDR3 nucleotides read TGTGCCAGCAGCTTGGGGCGGGAGCAGTACTTC. The gene calls are TRBV5-4 and TRBJ2-7; D is ambiguous. The V end lost 0 bases, the J end lost 7 bases, and 5 bases lay between the germline ends. CDR1 is SGHNT and CDR2 is YYREEE in the germline V gene (reference sequence). The CDR3 consists of 11 residues.

The chain employs TRBV6-5 and TRBJ1-2; 10 bases are shared with TRBD1. With 4 bases clipped from V and 7 bases from J, the junction kept 12 bases outside the gene matches. This CDR3 has 16 amino acids. CDR1 is MNHEY, CDR2 SVGAGI, per germline. This chain's CDR3 is CASSFRTGTGDSGYTF. CDR3 nucleotides: TGTGCCAGCAGTTTCCGAACTGGGACAGGGGATTCTGGCTACACCTTC.